The present TCR beta chain was sequenced within a study of cytomegalovirus exposure and HLA in healthy donors. The CDR3 has 16 residues. This clone was recorded only once. With 60 Vbeta and 13 Jbeta primers, the PCR was carried out. Libraries were prepared by immunoSEQ multiplex PCR; TCRdb keeps only in-frame clonotypes and omits some of them. In the table there are roughly 180,000 clones, about 83% of which are singletons. The chain couples TRBV21-1 to TRBJ2-7; TRBD1, the table's D call, lacks a check against the DNA. TRBV21-1 is given as a pseudogene. The source of this sequence is a female donor in good health and CMV-seronegative. The sample comprised PBMCs. The CDR3 nucleotides read TGTGCCAGCAGCGCGCGCGGACAGGGGGCCTCCTACGAGCAGTACTTC. Its translation: CASSARGQGASYEQYF.